A selection of T cell receptor beta chains follows, all from one sample in a study of CD8 T cells in Susac syndrome. Using its own MiXCR run on the immunoSEQ multiplex PCR reads, TCRdb lists one record per CDR3 protein. The table records 120,000 to 150,000 distinct CDR3 sequences, 94% of them present only once. The sample taken for sequencing was CD8+ T cells from PBMCs. These TCRs come from a human donor in good health. Each CDR3 is given with its conserved first and last residue. A D gene is named only where the DNA matches it firmly.

len	v_gene	d_gene	j_gene	CDR3aa	CDR3nt
13	TRBV23-1	.	TRBJ1-1	CASSQSYDREAFF	TGCGCCAGCAGTCAATCTTATGACCGAGAAGCTTTCTTT
17	TRBV15	TRBD2	TRBJ2-1	CATSRGLAGSSYNEQFF	TGTGCCACCAGCAGAGGACTAGCGGGGAGCTCCTACAATGAGCAGTTCTTC
14	TRBV30	TRBD1	TRBJ1-2	CAWNRDRGLSGYTF	TGTGCCTGGAACCGGGACAGGGGGTTGAGTGGCTACACCTTC
15	TRBV28	.	TRBJ2-1	CASSFAQGPLNEQFF	TGTGCCAGCAGTTTTGCGCAAGGTCCCCTCAATGAGCAGTTCTTC
14	TRBV27	TRBD1	TRBJ2-7	CASSRSGGSYEQYF	TGTGCCAGCAGTAGATCAGGGGGCTCCTACGAGCAGTACTTC
14	TRBV28	TRBD1	TRBJ1-5	CASSSRQGGQPQHF	TGTGCCAGCAGTTCCCGACAGGGTGGGCAGCCCCAGCATTTT
14	TRBV11-2	TRBD2	TRBJ2-3	CASSYQSRGSTQYF	TGTGCCAGCAGCTACCAATCTCGCGGGAGTACGCAGTATTTT
13	TRBV24-1	.	TRBJ2-6	CATRAAGANVLTF	TGTGCCACGAGGGCAGCTGGGGCCAACGTCCTGACTTTC
16	TRBV3-1	.	TRBJ2-2	CASSQVAGKNTGELFF	TGTGCCAGCAGCCAAGTGGCGGGTAAAAACACCGGGGAGCTGTTTTTT
14	TRBV2	TRBD1	TRBJ2-3	CASSEPRTGSTQYF	TGTGCCAGCAGTGAACCCAGGACAGGGAGTACGCAGTATTTT
15	TRBV11-2	.	TRBJ2-3	CASSLLPGLTDTQYF	TGTGCCAGCAGCTTACTGCCCGGACTCACAGATACGCAGTATTTT
17	TRBV7-2	.	TRBJ2-6	CASSLARGGSGANVLTF	TGTGCCAGCAGCTTAGCCCGAGGGGGCTCTGGGGCCAACGTCCTGACTTTC